This T cell receptor beta chain was recovered during a study of shared clonotypes between healthy human individuals. CD45RO+ cells and CCR7-negative CD45RA+ TemRA cells were combined as CD8 memory. In regard to this clone: Its antigen is unknown. This sample also contains other DNA sequences that code for the same CDR3.

The CDR3 contains 16 residues. CDR1 and CDR2 (germline): SEHNR, FQNEAQ (reference sequence). V lost 5 bases, J lost 4 bases, and 9 bases stayed unmatched. Study-level points and caveats: Unshared clonotypes carried lower generation probabilities than those common to all four donors.

Using approximately 200 ng DNA, approximately 27,000 T cell genomes, the sorted-subset replicate PCRs were run. The data were produced by immunoSEQ multiplex PCR, yet TCRdb's version contains in-frame clones alone and is incomplete. The profile covers approximately 97,000 clones, with 67% appearing a single time and about 48% taken by the ten largest. The sequencing sample was made of memory CD8+ T cells sorted from blood. Subset of the sample: CD45RO+ cells pooled with CCR7-negative TemRA cells. The clonotype was recovered from a man in his thirties or forties in good health. V gene TRBV7-9 combines with J gene TRBJ2-1; 9 bases are a match to TRBD2. The CDR3 spells CASSRLTSGLYNEQFF. The CDR3 bases are TGTGCCAGCAGCCGTTTAACTAGCGGGTTATACAATGAGCAGTTCTTC. The complete variable domain, with remaining parts taken from reference TRBV7-9 and TRBJ2-1, reads DTGVSQNPRHKITKRGQNVTFRCDPISEHNRLYWYRQTLGQGPEFLTYFQNEAQLEKSRLLSDRFSAERPKGSFSTLEIQRTEQGDSAMYLCASSRLTSGLYNEQFFGPGTRLTVL.